This TCR beta chain was obtained from a study of T cells in Graves' hyperthyroidism and ophthalmopathy. Diagnoses used clinical symptoms, serum thyroxine and TRAb, thyroid ultrasound and orbital computed tomography. Fresh peripheral blood, 10 ml, was the source of the PBMCs. The source material, RNA transcripts, was used to amplify TCR beta CDR3 regions. HTBI primers were employed in a first-round RT-PCR of the TCR CDR3. TCRdb reanalysed the multiplex PCR reads using MiXCR and keeps one entry per CDR3 protein. This table holds approximately 610,000 distinct CDR3 sequences, about 15% found once. This clonotype was picked up a small number of times. CDR3 length: 15 residues. V lost 5 bases and J 6 bases, leaving 19 bases between the germline ends.

Sequenced sample: blood. The sequence was obtained from a middle-aged woman with Graves' ophthalmopathy. The chain combines TRBV12-3 or TRBV12-4 with TRBJ1-2; tentatively, D is TRBD1 (6 bases). The DNA of the CDR3 is TGTGCCAGCAGTCCTACCCGGGTGGGGGCGAATGGCTACACCTTC. Translation gives CASSPTRVGANGYTF.